This record covers a single T cell receptor (beta chain). The antigen this receptor binds is unknown. Base qualities are missing; no much larger clone stands one base away. Donors were healthy HIV-negative adults with no recently reported acute infections or vaccinations. All donors were Caucasian adults living in Nashville, Tennessee, USA. CD4+ T cells were enriched through magnetic negative selection, after which naive cells were positively selected on CD45RA and the remaining negative fraction served as the memory subset. Blood was obtained by leukapheresis, after which PBMCs were separated by Ficoll-Histopaque density gradient centrifugation and cryopreserved in liquid nitrogen vapor phase. Analytical flow cytometry was used to check the purity and quantity of each magnetically sorted T cell population. From each sorted fraction, genomic DNA was isolated and quantified by UV absorbance on a Nanodrop 2000c.

Using the deep immunoSEQ assay, multiplex PCR amplified TCR CDR3 regions from genomic DNA. For each cell subset, the extracted genomic DNA was distributed evenly across all wells of several immunoSEQ 96-well plates, and each plate served as one replicate. For sorted subsets, around 0.2 ug of genomic DNA, equivalent to some 30,000 T cell genomes, went into each replicate PCR. Purified libraries were quantified with a Qubit 3.0 fluorometer, sized on a Bioanalyzer 2100, and re-quantified with the KAPA Library Quantification kit. Every immunoSEQ 96-well plate was sequenced on a separate single-read 150-cycle Illumina NextSeq 550 flow cell. The study's own analysis went as follows. Because the immunoSEQ output included only junctional sequences and no quality scores, the filtering could not be the same as the filtering used for full-length reads. Sequences were annotated with PyIR, a Python wrapper for IgBLAST v1.9, using IMGT germline references to assign V/J genes and CDR3. Any read was removed if the V/J assignment was weak (E-value above 1e-6), the CDR3 was missing, or the read contained stop codons, out-of-frame junctions, or ambiguous translated residues. V3J clonotypes were defined as sequences sharing the same inferred V gene, J gene, and CDR3 amino acid sequence. Percentage overlap between repertoires was calculated by dividing the number of shared unique clonotypes by the size of the smaller repertoire. RTK rarefaction, the Chao1 estimator, and Recon v2.1 estimates of unobserved clonotypes were used to assess repertoire richness. For all TCRbeta clonotypes obtained by the gDNA method from a few donors, generation probabilities were computed with OLGA. TCRdb provides this immuneACCESS table in a form limited to in-frame rearrangements. Some clones are lacking; in checked studies, under half of them reflect an unresolved V gene, and why the rest are absent is not known. V and J calls and clone size follow that table, whereas D and trimming were derived from the DNA. The sample yields 2 million to 3 million clones; over 85% were counted once. The ten most abundant clones make up 0.35% to 0.45% of the sample.

The data were obtained in a study of shared clonotypes between healthy human individuals (dated by TCRdb to 2018 to 2020). Some background on the complete study: The cohort included a few men and a couple of women between 18 and 49 years of age. For each donor, CD4 naive and CD4 memory were each given three plates, CD8 naive was given two plates, and CD8 memory was given one plate. Blood TCR repertoires of about 5 healthy adults were deeply sequenced to estimate repertoire size and the extent of clonotype sharing between individuals. To increase sequencing depth and limit assay-specific biases, TCR repertoire library preparation and sequencing were carried out by different laboratories using diverse techniques. Each donor's leukapheresis produced roughly between roughly 0.94 and 9.5 billion PBMCs. What the work shows at the level of the full study, not this receptor alone: Across a handful of donors, approximately 5% of naive CD4, roughly 3.5% of naive CD8, approximately 2.5% of memory CD4, and about 0.44% of memory CD8 clonotypes were shared. Higher generation probabilities were observed for clonotypes shared by all four sorted-subset donors than for non-shared clonotypes. Rarefaction of sorted-subset datasets indicated incomplete sequencing despite the large sequencing depth. The small number of donors limited the genetic and exposure-history diversity represented. Naive subsets generally had larger estimated clonotype richness than memory subsets. Sampling was limited to blood, and TCR repertoires in tissue likely differ from TCR repertoires in blood. Pairwise subsampling led to the expectation that sequencing depth would affect the degree of clonotype sharing among donors.

Spanning cysteine to phenylalanine, the CDR3 consists of 14 amino acids. Left in the record is the CDR3 DNA by itself, 42 bases read in frame from the first base. The germline V gene yields MGHRA for CDR1 and YSYEKL for CDR2. The germline ends are 12 bases apart after V is trimmed by 0 bases and J by 7 bases. The receptor was derived from a man aged 18-30 years in good health. Some clones in this sample may be carry-over from other donors' samples. The sequence links TRBV4-1 to TRBJ1-1; no D segment can be confidently identified. Sequencing input: naive CD4+ T cells from PBMCs. This specimen's cell subset or site label, per the study, means: CD45RA+ positively selected. The DNA is as follows: TGCGCCAGCAGCCAAGAGTATGCGACAAATGAAGCTTTCTTT. It translates to CASSQEYATNEAFF.